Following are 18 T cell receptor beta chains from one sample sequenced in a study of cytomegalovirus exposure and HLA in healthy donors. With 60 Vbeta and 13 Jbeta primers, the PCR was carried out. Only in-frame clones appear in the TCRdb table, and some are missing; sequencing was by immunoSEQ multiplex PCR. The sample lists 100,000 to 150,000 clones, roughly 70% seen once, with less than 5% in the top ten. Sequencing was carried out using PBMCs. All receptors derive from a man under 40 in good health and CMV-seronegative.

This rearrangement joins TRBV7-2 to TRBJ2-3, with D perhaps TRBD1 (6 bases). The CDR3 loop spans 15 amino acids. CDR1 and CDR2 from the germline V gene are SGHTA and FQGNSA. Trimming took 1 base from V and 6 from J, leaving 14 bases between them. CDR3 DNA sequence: TGTGCCAGCAGCTTAGATGTGGGGGCTGGGGATACGCAGTATTTT. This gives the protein CASSLDVGAGDTQYF.

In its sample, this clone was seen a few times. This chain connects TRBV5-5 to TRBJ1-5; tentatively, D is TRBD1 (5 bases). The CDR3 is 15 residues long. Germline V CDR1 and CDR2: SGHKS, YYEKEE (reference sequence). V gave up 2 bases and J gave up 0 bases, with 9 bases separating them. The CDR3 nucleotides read TGTGCCAGCAGCTTTCAGACAGTTAGCAATCAGCCCCAGCATTTT. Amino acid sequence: CASSFQTVSNQPQHF.

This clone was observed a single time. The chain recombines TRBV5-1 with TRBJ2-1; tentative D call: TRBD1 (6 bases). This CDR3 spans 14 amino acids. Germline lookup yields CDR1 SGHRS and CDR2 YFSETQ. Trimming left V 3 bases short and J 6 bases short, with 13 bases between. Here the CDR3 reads CASSWLGQTNEQFF. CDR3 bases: TGCGCCAGCAGCTGGCTCGGACAGACCAATGAGCAGTTCTTC.

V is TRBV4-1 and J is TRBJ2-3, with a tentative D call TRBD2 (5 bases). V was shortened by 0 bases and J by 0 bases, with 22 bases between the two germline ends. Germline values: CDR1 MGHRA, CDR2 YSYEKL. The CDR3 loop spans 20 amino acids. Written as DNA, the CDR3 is TGCGCCAGCAGCCAAGATGGTCGTTCGAGGGCTTCCGGGAGCACAGATACGCAGTATTTT. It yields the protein CASSQDGRSRASGSTDTQYF.

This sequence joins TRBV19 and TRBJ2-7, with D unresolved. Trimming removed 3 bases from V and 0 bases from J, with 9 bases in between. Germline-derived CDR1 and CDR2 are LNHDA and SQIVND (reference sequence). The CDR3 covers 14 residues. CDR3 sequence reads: CASSMNSHSYEQYF. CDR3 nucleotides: TGTGCCAGTAGTATGAACAGCCACTCCTACGAGCAGTACTTC.

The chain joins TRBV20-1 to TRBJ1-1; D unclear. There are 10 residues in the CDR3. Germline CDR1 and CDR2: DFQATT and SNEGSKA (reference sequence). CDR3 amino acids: CSGADTEAFF. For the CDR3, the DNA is TGCAGCGGAGCGGACACTGAAGCTTTCTTT.

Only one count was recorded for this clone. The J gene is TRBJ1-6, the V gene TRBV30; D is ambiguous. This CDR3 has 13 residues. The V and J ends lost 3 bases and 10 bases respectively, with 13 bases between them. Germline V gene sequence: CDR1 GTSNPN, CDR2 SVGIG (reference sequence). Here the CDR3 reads CAWRSSEWSPLHF. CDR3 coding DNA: TGTGCCTGGAGGAGTTCTGAATGGTCACCCCTCCACTTT.

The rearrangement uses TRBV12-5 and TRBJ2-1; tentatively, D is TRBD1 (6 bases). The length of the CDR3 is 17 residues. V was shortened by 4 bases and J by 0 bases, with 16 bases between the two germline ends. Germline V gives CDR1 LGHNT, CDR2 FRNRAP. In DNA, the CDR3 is TGTGCTAGTGGTTCCGGGACACCCGTCGCCTCCTACAATGAGCAGTTCTTC. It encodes CASGSGTPVASYNEQFF.

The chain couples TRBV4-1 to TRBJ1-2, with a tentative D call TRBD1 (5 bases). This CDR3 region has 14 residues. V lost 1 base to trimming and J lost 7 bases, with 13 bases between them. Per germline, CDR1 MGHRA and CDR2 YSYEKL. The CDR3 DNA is TGCGCCAGCAGCCAAGGCAAGGGGCCGGGTGGCTACACCTTC. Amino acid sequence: CASSQGKGPGGYTF.

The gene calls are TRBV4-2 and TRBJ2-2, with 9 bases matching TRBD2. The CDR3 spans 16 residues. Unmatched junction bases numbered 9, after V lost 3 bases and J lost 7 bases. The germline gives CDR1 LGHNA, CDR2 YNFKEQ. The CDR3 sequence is CASSHPAGGLSGELFF. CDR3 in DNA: TGTGCCAGCAGCCATCCCGCGGGGGGGCTTAGCGGGGAGCTGTTTTTT.

This CDR3 reads CASSYPGLGLFF. The DNA for the CDR3 is TGTGCCAGCAGTTATCCAGGGTTAGGTCTGTTTTTT. V and J are TRBV6-5 and TRBJ1-4; possible D gene TRBD1, 5 bases. V lost 3 bases to trimming and J lost 14 bases, with 13 bases between them. Per germline, CDR1 MNHEY and CDR2 SVGAGI. This CDR3 has 12 residues.

The CDR3 loop is CASSTITGSTDTQYF. CDR3 in DNA: TGTGCCAGCAGCACAATCACAGGGTCCACAGATACGCAGTATTTT. The chain is built from TRBV6-1 and TRBJ2-3, with D possibly matching TRBD1 (6 bases). The CDR3 runs 15 residues. Germline V gene sequence: CDR1 MNHNS, CDR2 SASEGT. The V and J ends lost 6 bases and 2 bases respectively, with 15 bases between them.

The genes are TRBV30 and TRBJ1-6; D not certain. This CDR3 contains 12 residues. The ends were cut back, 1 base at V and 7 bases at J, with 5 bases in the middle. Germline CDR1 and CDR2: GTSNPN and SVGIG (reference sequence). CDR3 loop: CAWSDENSPLHF. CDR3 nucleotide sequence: TGTGCCTGGAGTGATGAGAATTCACCCCTCCACTTT.

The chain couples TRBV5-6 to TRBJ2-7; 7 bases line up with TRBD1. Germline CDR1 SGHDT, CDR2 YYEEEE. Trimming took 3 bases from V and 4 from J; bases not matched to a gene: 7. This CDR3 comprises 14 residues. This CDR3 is CASSSDRTRYEQYF. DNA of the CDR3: TGTGCCAGCAGCTCGGACAGGACAAGATACGAGCAGTACTTC.

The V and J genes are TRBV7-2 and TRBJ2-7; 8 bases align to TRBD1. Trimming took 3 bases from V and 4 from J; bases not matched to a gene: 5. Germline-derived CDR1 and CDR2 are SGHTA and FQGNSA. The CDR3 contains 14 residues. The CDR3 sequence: CASSFLGQGYEQYF. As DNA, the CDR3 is TGTGCCAGCAGCTTTCTCGGACAGGGTTACGAGCAGTACTTC.

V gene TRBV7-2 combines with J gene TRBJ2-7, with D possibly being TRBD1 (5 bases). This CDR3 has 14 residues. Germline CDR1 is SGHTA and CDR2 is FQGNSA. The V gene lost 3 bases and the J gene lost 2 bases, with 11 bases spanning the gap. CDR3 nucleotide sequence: TGTGCCAGCAGCTTTAGACAGAGGACCTACGAGCAGTACTTC. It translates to CASSFRQRTYEQYF.

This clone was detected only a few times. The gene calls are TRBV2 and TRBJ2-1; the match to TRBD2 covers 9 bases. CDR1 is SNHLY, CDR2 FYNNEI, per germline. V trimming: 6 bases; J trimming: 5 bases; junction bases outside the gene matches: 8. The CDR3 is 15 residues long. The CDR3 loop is CASRVSGGPHNEQFF. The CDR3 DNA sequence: TGTGCCAGCAGGGTAAGCGGGGGGCCCCACAATGAGCAGTTCTTC.

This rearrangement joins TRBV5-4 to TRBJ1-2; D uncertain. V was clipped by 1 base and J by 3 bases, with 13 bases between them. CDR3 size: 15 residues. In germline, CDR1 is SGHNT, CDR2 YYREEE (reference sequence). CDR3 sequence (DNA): TGTGCCAGCAGCTTGAGTCGCCCGCGGGACTATGGCTACACCTTC. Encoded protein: CASSLSRPRDYGYTF.